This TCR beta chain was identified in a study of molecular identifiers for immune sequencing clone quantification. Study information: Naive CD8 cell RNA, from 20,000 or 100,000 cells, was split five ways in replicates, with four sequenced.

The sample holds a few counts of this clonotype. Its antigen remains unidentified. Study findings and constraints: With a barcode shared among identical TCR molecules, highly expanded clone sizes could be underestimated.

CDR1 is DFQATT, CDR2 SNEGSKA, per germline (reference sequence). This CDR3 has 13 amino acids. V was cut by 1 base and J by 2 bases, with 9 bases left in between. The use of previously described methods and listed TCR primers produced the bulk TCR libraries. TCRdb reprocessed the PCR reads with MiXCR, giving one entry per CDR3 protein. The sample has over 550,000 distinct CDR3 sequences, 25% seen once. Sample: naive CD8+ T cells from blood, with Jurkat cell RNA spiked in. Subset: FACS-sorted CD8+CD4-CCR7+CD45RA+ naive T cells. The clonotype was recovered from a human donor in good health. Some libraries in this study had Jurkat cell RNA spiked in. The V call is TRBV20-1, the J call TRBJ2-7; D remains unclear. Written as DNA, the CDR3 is TGCAGTGCTAGAGGGACGGAGACCTACGAGCAGTACTTC. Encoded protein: CSARGTETYEQYF.